What follows are 28 T cell receptor beta chains derived from one specimen sequenced in a study of T-cell memory formation after mild COVID-19. From the 5' RACE reads, TCRdb called clonotypes with MiXCR, one entry per CDR3 protein. The table shows roughly 510,000 distinct CDR3 sequences, with approximately 15% occurring only once. The sample was PBMCs or a T cell subset sorted from them (not recorded which). The receptors come from an adult woman who had mild COVID-19 (a few samples of this study predate the infection). Cell type and time point are not known.

This clonotype appeared a few times. At one end, the junction sequence differs from germline, possibly due to a read error. This chain uses TRBV7-7 with TRBJ2-7; 11 positions match TRBD2. The assigned J gene may be wrong: the sequence end matches TRBJ2-5 better. CDR3 length: 14 amino acids. Germline CDR1 is SSHAT and CDR2 is FNYEAQ (reference sequence). CDR3 sequence reads: CASSASGTSGTQYF. The DNA for the CDR3 is TGTGCTAGCAGCGCCTCCGGGACTAGCGGGACCCAGTACTTC.

The sample holds a few counts of this clonotype. The chain carries TRBV7-2 and TRBJ2-7; a weak D match, TRBD2 (6 bases). This CDR3 is 14 amino acids long. Trimming pared 5 bases from V and 1 base from J, leaving 12 bases between. The germline gives CDR1 SGHTA, CDR2 FQGNSA. In nucleotides, the CDR3 is TGTGCCAGCAGCCTGAGGACTAAGTCCTACGAGCAGTACTTC. This sequence encodes CASSLRTKSYEQYF.

This clonotype appeared a few times. This chain joins TRBV5-1 and TRBJ2-3; 8 bases match TRBD2. The CDR3 is made up of 15 amino acids. V shed 5 bases, J shed 6 bases, and the junction held 11 bases outside the gene matches. Germline values: CDR1 SGHRS, CDR2 YFSETQ. The CDR3 DNA follows: TGCGCCAGCAGACCGCCGGGACTAGGGGAGGATACGCAGTATTTT. Translation: CASRPPGLGEDTQYF.

This clonotype was observed a few times. This chain uses TRBV5-1 with TRBJ2-5, with TRBD1 matching 8 bases. In germline, CDR1 is SGHRS, CDR2 YFSETQ. There are 14 residues in the CDR3. The trim removed 4 bases at V and 6 bases at J, leaving 8 bases unmatched. The CDR3 DNA reads as TGCGCCAGCAGCCCGAGGACAGGGCTGAAGACCCAGTACTTC. Encoded protein: CASSPRTGLKTQYF.

The chain links TRBV7-9 to TRBJ2-5; the match to TRBD2 covers 7 bases. The CDR3 has 15 amino acids. Looked up from germline, CDR1 is SEHNR and CDR2 is FQNEAQ (reference sequence). The V gene end was trimmed by 9 bases and the J gene end by 4 bases; junction bases not matched to a gene: 14. Here the CDR3 reads CARQLWRGWIETQYF. In nucleotides, the CDR3 is TGTGCCAGGCAGCTTTGGCGGGGGTGGATAGAGACCCAGTACTTC.

This clonotype was observed at least ten times. The V call is TRBV30, the J call TRBJ2-1; TRBD1 aligns across 10 bases. This CDR3 is built from 14 residues. V lost 5 bases, J lost 7 bases, and 8 bases stayed unmatched. CDR1 and CDR2 (germline): GTSNPN, SVGIG (reference sequence). DNA for the CDR3: TGTGCCTGGCATCCGGGACAGGGGAGGAATGAGCAGTTCTTC. Translation gives CAWHPGQGRNEQFF.

This chain joins TRBV29-1 and TRBJ1-2, with D perhaps TRBD1 (5 bases). Germline lookup yields CDR1 SQVTM and CDR2 ANQGSEA. V gave up 8 bases and J gave up 2 bases, with 15 bases separating them. This CDR3 comprises 13 residues. CDR3 loop: CSSSPGGNYGYTF. CDR3 bases: TGCAGCTCATCTCCGGGGGGGAACTATGGCTACACCTTC.

This clonotype came up many times. The chain combines TRBV3-2 with TRBJ2-4; no DNA check was done on the table's D call, TRBD1. TRBV3-2 is a recognized pseudogene. The CDR3 runs to 17 residues. The CDR3 coding sequence is TGTGCCAGCAGCCAAGATCCGACAGAGCTCCCCAAAAACATTCAGTACTTC. Translating it yields CASSQDPTELPKNIQYF.

This rearrangement joins TRBV5-1 to TRBJ2-5; D may be TRBD1 (7 bases). Trimming cost V 7 bases and J 5 bases, with 18 bases left between them. The V gene's germline CDR1 is SGHRS and CDR2 YFSETQ. The CDR3 length is 14 residues. CDR3 DNA sequence: TGCGCCAGCGCCGCGGGACAGCCGGGGGAGACCCAGTACTTC. As protein: CASAAGQPGETQYF.

This rearrangement joins TRBV6-6 to TRBJ2-7; 10 bases agree with TRBD2. The CDR3 loop spans 17 amino acids. V lost 5 bases, J lost 1 base, and 11 bases stayed unmatched. Germline CDR1 MNHNY, CDR2 SVGAGI (reference sequence). DNA for the CDR3: TGTGCCAGCAGTCCTCTGAGACTAGCGGGCGGTTCCTACGAGCAGTACTTC. Translated: CASSPLRLAGGSYEQYF.

This rearrangement joins TRBV7-2 to TRBJ1-5, with D unclear. The CDR3 length is 15 residues. V was pared by 1 base and J by 3 bases, with 10 bases between. Looked up from germline, CDR1 is SGHTA and CDR2 is FQGNSA. Here the CDR3 reads CASSLGGQTNQPQHF. The CDR3 nucleotides are TGTGCCAGCAGCTTAGGGGGTCAGACCAATCAGCCCCAGCATTTT.

This clonotype was recorded a few times. The rearrangement joins TRBV28 to TRBJ2-7; 8 bases are a match to TRBD2. J was trimmed by 1 base and V by 3 bases; bases with no gene match: 5. Germline CDR1 and CDR2: MDHEN and SYDVKM. This CDR3 region has 15 residues. CDR3 sequence reads: CASSLASSGSYEQYF. The CDR3 DNA is TGTGCCAGCAGTTTGGCCTCTAGCGGGTCCTACGAGCAGTACTTC.

V gene TRBV18 combines with J gene TRBJ1-1, with TRBD1 as a possible D gene (5 bases). V lost 7 bases to trimming and J lost 1 base, with 10 bases between them. The CDR3 covers 13 residues. Per the germline V gene, CDR1 is KGHSH and CDR2 is LQKENI. The CDR3 protein is CASLRDRNTEAFF. CDR3 nucleotides: TGTGCCAGCTTACGAGACAGGAACACTGAAGCTTTCTTT. The full variable domain, with the rest looked up from reference TRBV18 and TRBJ1-1, is NAGVMQNPRHLVRRRGQEARLRCSPMKGHSHVYWYRQLPEEGLKFMVYLQKENIIDESGMPKERFSAEFPKEGPSILRIQQVVRGDSAAYFCASLRDRNTEAFFGQGTRLTVV.

The chain recombines TRBV25-1 with TRBJ2-5, with D perhaps matching TRBD1 or TRBD2 (5 bases each). Germline CDR1 is MGHDK and CDR2 is SYGVNS. This CDR3 spans 14 amino acids. The germline V and J ends were trimmed by 9 bases and 5 bases, with 19 bases remaining between them. CDR3 DNA sequence: TGTGCCAGTCAAGAATCGGGGCAGTGGGAGACCCAGTACTTC. This encodes CASQESGQWETQYF.

This clonotype came up a few times. One end of the junction varies from germline; a read error may be responsible. The genes are TRBV24-1 and TRBJ1-2, with 8 bases fitting TRBD1. The CDR3 has 10 residues. In germline, CDR1 is KGHDR, CDR2 SFDVKD. The CDR3 bases are TGTGCCACCAGTGAACGGGACAGGCACTTC. This codes for CATSERDRHF.

The rearrangement uses TRBV6-5 and TRBJ1-4; a weak D match, TRBD1 (6 bases). Between the trimmed V and J ends, which lost 4 bases and 3 bases, there was a span of 12 bases. Per the germline V gene, CDR1 is MNHEY and CDR2 is SVGAGI. CDR3 length: 15 residues. CDR3 region: CASSSETGANEKLFF. The CDR3 bases are TGTGCCAGCAGTTCAGAGACAGGAGCTAATGAAAAACTGTTTTTT.

The chain combines TRBV7-9 with TRBJ2-1; 10 nucleotides align to TRBD2. V dropped 3 bases and J dropped 6; count of bases not matched to a gene: 8. Germline-derived CDR1 and CDR2 are SEHNR and FQNEAQ (reference sequence). The length of the CDR3 is 16 residues. The CDR3 DNA is TGTGCCAGCAGCTTGCGGACTAGCGGAGCCTCCAATGAGCAGTTCTTC. Translating it yields CASSLRTSGASNEQFF.

The chain uses TRBV29-1 and TRBJ2-7, with a weak D call TRBD2 (5 bases). Germline values: CDR1 SQVTM, CDR2 ANQGSEA. The CDR3 sequence is 14 residues long. Trimming took 8 bases from V and 6 from J, leaving 23 bases between them. CDR3 nucleotide sequence: TGCAGCCCTGATACGACTCCCGAGGGTGGCGAGCAGTACTTC. This encodes CSPDTTPEGGEQYF.

The chain employs TRBV29-1 and TRBJ2-5; 13 positions match TRBD2. V gave up 7 bases and J gave up 4 bases; unmatched junction bases: 3. CDR3 size: 13 residues. Germline CDR1 reads SQVTM; CDR2 reads ANQGSEA. In DNA form, the CDR3 reads TGCAGCGCCGGACTAGCGGGGGTAGAGACCCAGTACTTC. Encoded protein: CSAGLAGVETQYF.

The rearrangement uses TRBV30 and TRBJ1-5; D is undetermined. The CDR3 loop spans 14 amino acids. The V gene's germline CDR1 is GTSNPN and CDR2 SVGIG (reference sequence). The V and J ends lost 1 base and 0 bases respectively, with 7 bases between them. The CDR3, as DNA: TGTGCCTGGAGTGAGGGTAATAGCAATCAGCCCCAGCATTTT. Translation gives CAWSEGNSNQPQHF. Full variable domain (missing parts from reference TRBV30 and TRBJ1-5): SQTIHQWPATLVQPVGSPLSLECTVEGTSNPNLYWYRQAAGRGLQLLFYSVGIGQISSEVPQNLSASRPQDRQFILSSKKLLLSDSGFYLCAWSEGNSNQPQHFGDGTRLSIL.

This clonotype was observed a handful of times. V and J are TRBV7-8 and TRBJ2-1; 7 bases are shared with TRBD1. This CDR3 is built from 17 residues. The V gene's germline CDR1 is SGHVS and CDR2 FQNEAQ. The junction had 11 bases not matched to a gene; V was cut back by 0 bases and J by 6 bases. The CDR3 sequence is CASSLARAGGRFNEQFF. The DNA of the CDR3 is TGTGCCAGCAGCTTAGCACGGGCAGGGGGTCGTTTCAATGAGCAGTTCTTC.

This rearrangement joins TRBV27 to TRBJ2-7; 8 bases are a match to TRBD1. This CDR3 has 14 residues. Germline V CDR1 and CDR2: MNHEY, SMNVEV (reference sequence). The J segment lost 4 bases and the V segment lost 6 bases, leaving 8 bases of the junction unmatched. The CDR3 sequence is CASRTTGGRYEQYF. In nucleotides, the CDR3 is TGTGCCAGCAGAACTACAGGGGGGAGGTACGAGCAGTACTTC.

Ten or more counts support this clonotype. The V gene is TRBV5-1, the J gene TRBJ2-2; D not certain. Germline V gene sequence: CDR1 SGHRS, CDR2 YFSETQ. This CDR3 region has 15 residues. V gave up 2 bases and J gave up 0 bases, with 8 bases separating them. In DNA, the CDR3 is TGCGCCAGCAGCTTCGGGTCTCCGAACACCGGGGAGCTGTTTTTT. Amino acids: CASSFGSPNTGELFF.

This clonotype has just a few counts. This chain uses TRBV15 with TRBJ1-2; D ambiguous. The CDR3 spans 14 residues. CDR1 and CDR2 (germline): LNHNV, YYDKDF (reference sequence). V was cut by 1 base and J by 3 bases, with 9 bases left in between. In DNA, the CDR3 is TGTGCCACCAGCAGAGGAGCAGGCGACTATGGCTACACCTTC. This codes for CATSRGAGDYGYTF.

This clonotype was seen only a few times. This chain links TRBV6-1 with TRBJ1-6, with 8 nucleotides matching TRBD1. Unmatched junction bases numbered 8, after V lost 7 bases and J lost 6 bases. The CDR3 extends over 15 amino acids. Germline V CDR1 and CDR2: MNHNS, SASEGT. The DNA of the CDR3 is TGTGCCAGCAACCAGGGACAGGTTTCTAATTCACCCCTCCACTTT. It codes for CASNQGQVSNSPLHF.

This clonotype has more than one count but fewer than ten. V gene TRBV9 combines with J gene TRBJ2-1; 14 bases align to TRBD2. The CDR3 has 17 amino acids. Trimming removed 3 bases from V and 4 bases from J; junction bases left unmatched: 6. In germline, CDR1 is SGDLS, CDR2 YYNGEE. CDR3 region: CASSARLAGGRYNEQFF. For the CDR3, the DNA is TGTGCCAGCAGCGCTCGACTAGCGGGGGGGAGGTACAATGAGCAGTTCTTC. The entire variable domain, with the rest obtained from reference TRBV9 and TRBJ2-1, is as follows: DSGVTQTPKHLITATGQRVTLRCSPRSGDLSVYWYQQSLDQGLQFLIQYYNGEERAKGNILERFSAQQFPDLHSELNLSSLELGDSALYFCASSARLAGGRYNEQFFGPGTRLTVL.

This clonotype was observed a handful of times. This rearrangement joins TRBV20-1 to TRBJ2-7, with D perhaps matching TRBD1 or TRBD2 (7 bases each). V lost 5 bases and J lost 6, with 14 bases in between. This CDR3 has 12 residues. The V gene's germline CDR1 is DFQATT and CDR2 SNEGSKA (reference sequence). The CDR3 coding sequence is TGCAGTGCTGGGAGGGACAGTCGCGAGCAGTACTTC. Residues: CSAGRDSREQYF.

The rearrangement uses TRBV4-2 and TRBJ1-1, with TRBD1 as a possible D gene (6 bases). The CDR3 is 15 residues long. Germline V gene sequence: CDR1 LGHNA, CDR2 YNFKEQ. The V end was cut by 1 base, the J end by 0 bases, with 9 bases between. The CDR3 region has the DNA TGTGCCAGCAGCCAAGGGGGGGGGCTGAACACTGAAGCTTTCTTT. Translation: CASSQGGGLNTEAFF.